Shown below are 22 T cell receptor beta chains from a single sample sequenced in a study of CD8 T cells in ankylosing spondylitis. TCRdb reprocessed the 5' RACE reads with MiXCR, giving one entry per CDR3 protein. This repertoire shows around 120,000 distinct CDR3 sequences, approximately 13% found once; its top ten account for 2.5% to 3%. The specimen sequenced was blood, either unsorted or a sorted T cell fraction (not recorded which). The source of these receptors is a female donor with ankylosing spondylitis or in good health (not recorded which).

This clonotype was seen at least ten times. The J gene is TRBJ2-7, the V gene TRBV20-1; weak D call: TRBD2 (6 bases). Per the germline V gene, CDR1 is DFQATT and CDR2 is SNEGSKA (reference sequence). The CDR3 consists of 15 residues. Trimming left V 0 bases short and J 4 bases short, with 16 bases between. CDR3 nucleotides: TGCAGTGCTAGAGATCGCGACGGGAGTTTTTACGAGCAGTACTTC. This translates into CSARDRDGSFYEQYF.

This clonotype was seen at least ten times. The J gene is TRBJ2-5, the V gene TRBV20-1, with D tentatively TRBD1 (6 bases). Germline-derived CDR1 and CDR2 are DFQATT and SNEGSKA (reference sequence). V was clipped by 2 bases and J by 4 bases, with 17 bases between them. This CDR3 region has 15 residues. The CDR3: CSARTDRDRLETQYF. CDR3 nucleotide sequence: TGCAGTGCTAGAACCGACAGAGACAGGCTAGAGACCCAGTACTTC.

V is TRBV5-1 and J is TRBJ2-7, with D possibly TRBD1 on 5 matching bases. V dropped 2 bases and J dropped 2 bases, with 14 bases sitting between them. CDR3 length: 15 residues. CDR1 and CDR2 from the germline V gene are SGHRS and YFSETQ. The CDR3 reads CASSFGQGLAYEQYF. The CDR3 nucleotides read TGCGCCAGCAGCTTTGGGCAGGGTTTAGCCTACGAGCAGTACTTC.

This clonotype was detected ten times or more. The rearrangement uses TRBV5-1 and TRBJ2-1; 7 bases match TRBD2. This CDR3 contains 13 residues. The V and J ends lost 5 bases and 5 bases, in that order; junction bases with no gene match: 4. Germline V gene data show CDR1 as SGHRS and CDR2 as YFSETQ. The CDR3 is CASRGLPHNEQFF. CDR3 in DNA: TGCGCCAGCAGGGGACTACCGCACAATGAGCAGTTCTTC.

Many counts were recorded for this clonotype. The genes are TRBV5-6 and TRBJ1-6; 7 bases line up with TRBD1. With V trimmed by 4 bases and J by 0 bases, 10 bases remained unmatched. Germline CDR1 and CDR2: SGHDT and YYEEEE. This CDR3 has 18 residues. Here the CDR3 reads CASSRDSIMSSYNSPLHF. The DNA for the CDR3 is TGTGCCAGCAGCCGGGACAGCATCATGAGCTCCTATAATTCACCCCTCCACTTT.

This clonotype was seen ten or more times. The chain combines TRBV12-3 or TRBV12-4 with TRBJ2-2; 8 nucleotides match TRBD2. V dropped 6 bases and J dropped 3; count of bases not matched to a gene: 3. The CDR3 sequence is 14 residues long. The CDR3 DNA reads as TGTGCCAGCAGATCTAGCGGGTACACCGGGGAGCTGTTTTTT. It translates to CASRSSGYTGELFF.

Of note for this clonotype: A much larger clonotype is one base distant, so this may be a read error. The CDR3 nucleotides read TGTGCCAGCAGTACGGGGAGGGGGACGTACAATGACCAGTTCTTC. This sequence encodes CASSTGRGTYNDQFF. This chain links TRBV12-3 or TRBV12-4 with TRBJ2-1; TRBD2 is a possible D gene (7 bases). The CDR3 has 15 amino acids.

This clonotype was observed many times. The V gene is TRBV15, the J gene TRBJ2-2; D might be TRBD1 (5 bases). This CDR3 contains 17 residues. Germline CDR1 and CDR2: LNHNV and YYDKDF (reference sequence). The ends were cut back, 7 bases at V and 1 base at J, with 19 bases in the middle. The CDR3, as DNA: TGTGCCACCAAGGATTCCCTGAAGACAGTGAACACCGGGGAGCTGTTTTTT. This codes for CATKDSLKTVNTGELFF.

In this sample, this clonotype turned up many times. This chain connects TRBV5-1 to TRBJ1-1, with 12 bases that match TRBD1. V was clipped by 5 bases and J by 4 bases; unmatched bases: 6. This CDR3 comprises 15 residues. Germline V gene sequence: CDR1 SGHRS, CDR2 YFSETQ. In DNA form, the CDR3 reads TGCGCCAGCAGGTTTGCGGGACAGGGGGCCACTGAAGCTTTCTTT. Translation: CASRFAGQGATEAFF.

This clonotype was picked up many times. The gene calls are TRBV27 and TRBJ2-7; D gene uncertain. Trimming pared 1 base from V and 4 bases from J, leaving 8 bases between. Germline CDR1 MNHEY, CDR2 SMNVEV (reference sequence). The CDR3 is made up of 13 amino acids. The CDR3 DNA reads as TGTGCCAGCAGTTTATTAGGCGATTACGAGCAGTACTTC. Translation: CASSLLGDYEQYF.

This clonotype was found many times. The chain joins TRBV6-4 to TRBJ2-1; D assignment may be TRBD1 or TRBD2 (5 bases each). The CDR3 totals 15 residues. The germline gives CDR1 MRHNA, CDR2 SNTAGT. The V end lost 2 bases, the J end lost 6 bases, and 14 bases lay between the germline ends. As DNA, the CDR3 is TGTGCCAGCAGTGACGGTGGGGGAGTTGTCAATGAGCAGTTCTTC. This codes for CASSDGGGVVNEQFF.

This clonotype was counted between two and nine times. The chain combines TRBV20-1 with TRBJ2-1; TRBD2 matches at 8 bases. This CDR3 comprises 15 residues. V dropped 3 bases and J dropped 6; count of bases not matched to a gene: 10. Germline CDR1 and CDR2: DFQATT and SNEGSKA (reference sequence). In nucleotides, the CDR3 is TGCAGTGCTAGTATCACATCGGGAGGGGCCAATGAGCAGTTCTTC. It yields the protein CSASITSGGANEQFF.

This clonotype was observed a handful of times. The chain joins TRBV25-1 to TRBJ2-5, with 7 positions matching TRBD2. V was clipped by 7 bases and J by 3 bases; unmatched bases: 5. Germline values: CDR1 MGHDK, CDR2 SYGVNS. The CDR3 has 13 amino acids. CDR3 amino acids: CASTRGGEETQYF. As DNA, the CDR3 is TGTGCCAGCACACGCGGGGGAGAAGAGACCCAGTACTTC.

This clonotype is a singleton in its sample. The chain uses TRBV5-1 and TRBJ2-1, with 8 bases that match TRBD1. Germline lookup yields CDR1 SGHRS and CDR2 YFSETQ. The V gene end was trimmed by 1 base and the J gene end by 9 bases; junction bases not matched to a gene: 9. The CDR3 loop spans 15 amino acids. CDR3 in amino acids: CASSLSGGLGGEQFF. CDR3 DNA: TGCGCCAGCAGCTTGTCAGGGGGCTTGGGGGGTGAGCAGTTCTTC. The entire variable domain, with the rest obtained from reference TRBV5-1 and TRBJ2-1, is as follows: KAGVTQTPRYLIKTRGQQVTLSCSPISGHRSVSWYQQTPGQGLQFLFEYFSETQRNKGNFPGRFSGRQFSNSRSEMNVSTLELGDSALYLCASSLSGGLGGEQFFGPGTRLTVL.

The chain carries TRBV25-1 and TRBJ2-5; D is uncertain. V lost 4 bases to trimming and J lost 2 bases, with 5 bases between them. CDR1 is MGHDK, CDR2 SYGVNS, per germline. The CDR3 totals 12 residues. The CDR3: CASSAVQETQYF. In DNA form, the CDR3 reads TGTGCCAGCAGTGCGGTTCAAGAGACCCAGTACTTC. Full variable domain (missing parts from reference TRBV25-1 and TRBJ2-5): EADIYQTPRYLVIGTGKKITLECSQTMGHDKMYWYQQDPGMELHLIHYSYGVNSTEKGDLSSESTVSRIRTEHFPLTLESARPSHTSQYLCASSAVQETQYFGPGTRLLVL.

The chain joins TRBV9 to TRBJ2-6; D is perhaps TRBD1 (5 bases). This CDR3 is built from 12 residues. V shed 2 bases and J shed 12 bases, with 9 bases lying between them. Germline CDR1 reads SGDLS; CDR2 reads YYNGEE. The CDR3 is CASSVDSSVLTF. The DNA for the CDR3 is TGTGCCAGCAGCGTCGACAGTTCCGTCCTGACTTTC.

There are many counts of this clonotype. This chain links TRBV20-1 with TRBJ1-2; D unresolved. Per the germline V gene, CDR1 is DFQATT and CDR2 is SNEGSKA (reference sequence). The CDR3 loop spans 13 amino acids. V was clipped by 0 bases and J by 11 bases, with 16 bases between them. The CDR3 DNA sequence: TGCAGTGCTAGAGAGGGCAGCTCCCCCTTATACACCTTC. This codes for CSAREGSSPLYTF.

The chain has TRBV6-1 and TRBJ2-3; D might be TRBD2 (6 bases). The CDR3 sequence is 15 residues long. V lost 0 bases to trimming and J lost 5 bases, with 12 bases between them. Germline V gives CDR1 MNHNS, CDR2 SASEGT. CDR3 in DNA: TGTGCCAGCAGTGAAGCGCTTAGCGGTGGAGATACGCAGTATTTT. Its protein is CASSEALSGGDTQYF.

This clonotype appeared a few times. The DNA for the CDR3 is TGTGCCTGGAGTGTCGGCTCGCGGGATACGCAGTATTTT. Translating it yields CAWSVGSRDTQYF. This chain uses TRBV30 with TRBJ2-3; D ambiguous. CDR1 and CDR2 from the germline V gene are GTSNPN and SVGIG (reference sequence). Trimming took 0 bases from V and 6 from J, leaving 10 bases between them. The CDR3 totals 13 residues.

Only a few counts were recorded for this clonotype. The rearrangement links TRBV5-1 to TRBJ2-3, with 9 positions matching TRBD2. The CDR3 spans 16 residues. The J segment lost 2 bases and the V segment lost 0 bases, leaving 4 bases of the junction unmatched. Germline V gives CDR1 SGHRS, CDR2 YFSETQ. CDR3: CASSLGGTSITDTQYF. CDR3 coding DNA: TGCGCCAGCAGCTTGGGCGGGACTAGCATCACAGATACGCAGTATTTT.

This clonotype was counted a few times. The chain has TRBV7-2 and TRBJ2-1; no firm D call. V was trimmed by 5 bases and J by 5 bases, leaving 10 bases between them. The CDR3 extends over 13 amino acids. Germline V gene lookup returns CDR1 SGHTA and CDR2 FQGNSA. CDR3 coding DNA: TGTGCCAGCAGCGCTGGACGGGACAATGAGCAGTTCTTC. Its protein is CASSAGRDNEQFF.

The chain is built from TRBV5-1 and TRBJ2-1; no definite D call. V was trimmed by 2 bases and J by 5 bases, leaving 14 bases between them. The CDR3 has 15 residues. Germline V CDR1 and CDR2: SGHRS, YFSETQ. CDR3 protein: CASSFREADHNEQFF. CDR3 nucleotides: TGCGCCAGCAGCTTTCGTGAGGCTGACCACAATGAGCAGTTCTTC.